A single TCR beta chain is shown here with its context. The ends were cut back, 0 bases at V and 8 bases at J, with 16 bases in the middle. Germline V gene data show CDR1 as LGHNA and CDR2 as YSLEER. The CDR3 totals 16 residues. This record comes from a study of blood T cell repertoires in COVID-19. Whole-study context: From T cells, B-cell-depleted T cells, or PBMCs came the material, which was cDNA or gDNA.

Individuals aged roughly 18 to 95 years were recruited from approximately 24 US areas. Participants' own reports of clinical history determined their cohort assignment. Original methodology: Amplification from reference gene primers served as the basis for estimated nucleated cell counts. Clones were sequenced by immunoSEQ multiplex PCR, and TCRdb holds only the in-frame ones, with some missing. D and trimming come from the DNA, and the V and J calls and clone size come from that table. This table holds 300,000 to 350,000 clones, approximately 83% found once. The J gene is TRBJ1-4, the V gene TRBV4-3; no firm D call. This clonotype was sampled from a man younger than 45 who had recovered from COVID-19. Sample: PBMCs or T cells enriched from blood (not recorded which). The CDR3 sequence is CASSQDWAQLGEKLFF. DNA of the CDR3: TGCGCCAGCAGCCAAGATTGGGCACAGCTCGGAGAAAAACTGTTTTTT.